The rows below give T cell receptor beta chains drawn from one sample of a study of early stage breast cancer tumors. The data were produced by immunoSEQ multiplex PCR, yet TCRdb's version contains in-frame clones alone and is incomplete. The repertoire consists of roughly 57,000 clones, with 80% to 95% occurring once and the leading ten covering around 4.7%. What was sequenced was blood. Source of these receptors: a person aged 65-85 years with breast cancer. The CDR3 runs from the conserved cysteine through the conserved F or W. D genes are given only for firm matches. Size is omitted from some rows. Given values are once, few, many or a class for expanded clones.

- | - | TRBJ2-7 | TRBV21-1 | CASKPRSPSDEQYF | TGTGCCAGCAAACCTAGAAGCCCCTCCGACGAGCAGTACTTC
- | - | TRBJ2-7 | TRBV6-5 | CASKLLRDSGYEQYF | TGTGCCAGCAAGTTATTAAGGGACTCGGGCTACGAGCAGTACTTC
TRBD1 | once | TRBJ2-1 | TRBV29-1 | CSVATGQGRKFF | TGCAGCGTCGCCACCGGACAGGGACGAAAGTTCTTC
TRBD2 | - | TRBJ2-5 | TRBV14 | CASSPAGLEETQYF | TGTGCCAGCAGCCCTGCCGGACTAGAAGAGACCCAGTACTTC
- | - | TRBJ2-1 | TRBV29-1 | CSVGWSRVSGNEQFF | TGCAGCGTCGGATGGTCCCGGGTCTCTGGCAATGAGCAGTTCTTC
- | - | TRBJ2-2 | TRBV28 | CASSPESGARTGELFF | TGTGCCAGCAGCCCCGAGTCGGGAGCCCGCACCGGGGAGCTGTTTTTT
- | - | TRBJ2-5 | TRBV5-6 | CASSLRQETQYF | TGTGCCAGCAGCTTGCGGCAAGAGACCCAGTACTTC
TRBD1 | - | TRBJ1-5 | TRBV11-2 | CASSLFGDRVNQPQHF | TGTGCCAGCAGCTTATTTGGGGACAGGGTAAATCAGCCCCAGCATTTT
- | - | TRBJ2-3 | TRBV30 | CAWSRGGNVKDTQYF | TGTGCCTGGAGTCGGGGTGGGAATGTGAAAGATACGCAGTATTTT
- | few | TRBJ1-1 | TRBV7-9 | CASSLAPMNTEAFF | TGTGCCAGCAGCTTAGCACCTATGAACACTGAAGCTTTCTTT
- | - | TRBJ1-3 | TRBV9 | CASSVVGAGNTIYF | TGTGCCAGCAGCGTAGTAGGGGCTGGAAACACCATATATTTT
TRBD2 | - | TRBJ2-3 | TRBV9 | CASSSSGVETDTQYF | TGTGCCAGCAGCTCTAGCGGGGTGGAGACAGATACGCAGTATTTT
- | once | TRBJ2-2 | TRBV9 | CASSVASEYTGELFF | TGTGCCAGCAGCGTAGCTTCAGAATACACCGGGGAGCTGTTTTTT
TRBD2 | once | TRBJ2-7 | TRBV5-1 | CASSLLAENYEQYF | TGCGCCAGCAGCTTGCTAGCGGAGAACTACGAGCAGTACTTC